This T cell receptor (beta chain) emerged from a study of blood T cell repertoires in COVID-19. Study in general: COVID-19 samples collected from the United States, Italy and Spain covered acute and convalescent phases.

In the source study's methods: The assay estimated nucleated cells by amplifying reference gene primers. Measured with immunoSEQ multiplex PCR; TCRdb has only the in-frame clones, and not every one. The V and J calls and clone size are taken from that table; D and trimming were inferred from the DNA. The profile covers around 69,000 clones, with about four fifths appearing a single time and approximately 22% taken by the ten largest. Germline CDR1 LNHDA, CDR2 SQIVND (reference sequence). V was pared by 5 bases and J by 6 bases, with 11 bases between. The CDR3 consists of 13 residues. Specimen: peripheral blood. This rearrangement joins TRBV19 to TRBJ1-5, with a tentative D call TRBD1 (5 bases). The sequence was collected from a woman aged 70-85 years with acute or convalescent COVID-19. CDR3 nucleotides: TGTGCCAGTAGTGCACAGGTGAGTCAGCCCCAGCATTTT. This gives the protein CASSAQVSQPQHF.